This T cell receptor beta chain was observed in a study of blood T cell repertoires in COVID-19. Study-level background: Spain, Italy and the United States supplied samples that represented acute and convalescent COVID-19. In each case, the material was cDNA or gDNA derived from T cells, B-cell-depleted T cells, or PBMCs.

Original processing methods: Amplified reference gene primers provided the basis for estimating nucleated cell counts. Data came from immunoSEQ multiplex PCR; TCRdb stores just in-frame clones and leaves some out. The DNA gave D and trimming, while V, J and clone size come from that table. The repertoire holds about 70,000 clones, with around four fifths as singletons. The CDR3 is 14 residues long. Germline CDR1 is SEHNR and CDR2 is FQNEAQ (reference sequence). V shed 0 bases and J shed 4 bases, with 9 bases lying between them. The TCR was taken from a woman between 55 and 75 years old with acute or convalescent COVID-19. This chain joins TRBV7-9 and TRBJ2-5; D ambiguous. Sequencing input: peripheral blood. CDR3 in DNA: TGTGCCAGCAGCTTAGCGTATCAGTCAGAGACCCAGTACTTC. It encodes CASSLAYQSETQYF.